What follows describes a single TCR beta chain. This sample is part of a study of blood T cell repertoires in COVID-19. About the research overall: Sites in the United States, Italy and Spain provided acute and convalescent COVID-19 samples. The cDNA or gDNA used as material had been derived from T cells, B-cell-depleted T cells, or PBMCs.

Some clones are missing from TCRdb's copy, which holds only in-frame ones; the method was immunoSEQ multiplex PCR. This sample has roughly 350,000 clones, with about nine tenths found just once. The sample was peripheral blood. This TCR came from a woman aged 65 to 85 with COVID-19, enrolled during active disease.

In nucleotides, the CDR3 is TGTGCCAGCAGTTATATCCAGAACTATGGCTACACCTTC. Residues: CASSYIQNYGYTF. The V and J genes are TRBV6-6 and TRBJ1-2, with D unclear. V lost 3 bases and J 2 bases, leaving 7 bases between the germline ends. Germline assignment: CDR1 MNHNY and CDR2 SVGAGI (reference sequence). This CDR3 is 13 amino acids long.